Listed below are T cell receptor beta chains from one sample, sequenced in a study of T-cell reconstitution after alpha-beta-depleted transplantation in children. TCRdb independently ran MiXCR on the PCR reads; one entry per CDR3 protein. The repertoire consists of fewer than 1 million distinct CDR3 sequences, with roughly 15% occurring once and the leading ten covering approximately 5%. Sample: PBMCs, mostly from graft donor cells, taken 360 days after TCRalphabeta/CD19-depleted stem cell transplant. The origin of the receptors is a male patient younger than 18 who had a stem cell transplant for acute lymphoblastic leukemia, so the T cells may come from the graft donor. Both conserved end residues are part of each CDR3. The order of the fields is J gene, V gene, D gene, clone size, CDR3 DNA, CDR3 protein. The D gene is left open where the match is weak. Some rows have no size entry. The others give once, few or many, or a class for an expanded clone.

>TRBJ2-3|TRBV24-1|.|.
TGTGCCACCAGTGAATACACAAAAGAACACATAGGGGCTAGCACAGATACGCAGTATTTT
CATSEYTKEHIGASTDTQYF
>TRBJ2-7|TRBV6-1|TRBD1|.
TGTGCCAGCAGCCCATATGACAGGGCAAACGAGCAGTACTTC
CASSPYDRANEQYF
>TRBJ2-4|TRBV7-9|.|few
TGTGCCAGCAGCAAGACGGACGCAAACATTCAGTACTTC
CASSKTDANIQYF
>TRBJ2-7|TRBV9|.|.
TGTGCCAGCAGCGAAGCGGTGGGGCCCCTTCGGGAGCAGTACTTC
CASSEAVGPLREQYF
>TRBJ2-1|TRBV5-1|.|few
TGCGCCAGCAGCTTATTGCTCGGCCTCATTAATGAGCAGTTCTTC
CASSLLLGLINEQFF
>TRBJ1-5|TRBV12-3/TRBV12-4|.|few
TGTGCCAGCAGTCTCGGTCGAACCTTTAATCAGCCCCAGCATTTT
CASSLGRTFNQPQHF
>TRBJ2-1|TRBV29-1|.|.
TGCAGCGTTGAAGACAGGGTAAGCTCCTACAATGAGCAGTTCTTC
CSVEDRVSSYNEQFF
>TRBJ2-1|TRBV29-1|TRBD1|many
TGCAGCGTTCCCTCAGGGCAGGGGGCGCGGCTGCTTGAGCAGTTCTTC
CSVPSGQGARLLEQFF
>TRBJ1-1|TRBV11-1|.|few
TGTGCCAGCAGCTTCATAATCGTCGGGGACCACCCGAACACTGAAGCTTTCTTT
CASSFIIVGDHPNTEAFF
>TRBJ2-1|TRBV20-1|TRBD2|.
TGCAGTGCTAGGACGGGACTAGCGGGAGTCTTTTCCTACAATGAGCAGTTCTTC
CSARTGLAGVFSYNEQFF
>TRBJ2-2|TRBV6-1|TRBD1|many
TGTGCCAGCAGTCCTACAGGGGGCAACACCGGGGAGCTGTTTTTT
CASSPTGGNTGELFF
>TRBJ2-1|TRBV29-1|TRBD1|.
TGCAGCTGCCTGGACAGGAATACATACAATGAGCAGTTCTTC
CSCLDRNTYNEQFF
>TRBJ1-5|TRBV15|.|few
TGTGCCACCAGCAGAACCCGTTCGGGACATGAACAGCCCCAGCATTTT
CATSRTRSGHEQPQHF
>TRBJ1-4|TRBV5-1|.|few
TGCGCCAGCAGCCAGGGTACGGAAAAACTGTTTTTT
CASSQGTEKLFF
>TRBJ2-7|TRBV27|TRBD1|few
TGTGCCAGCAGTTTATATGGGACAGCATACGAGCAGTACTTC
CASSLYGTAYEQYF
>TRBJ2-3|TRBV5-1|.|few
TGCGCCAGCAGCTTGGAATCGTACACGCAGTATTTT
CASSLESYTQYF
>TRBJ2-5|TRBV15|TRBD1|.
TGTGCCACCAGCACCGGACAGGGGAACGGGGAGACCCAGTACTTC
CATSTGQGNGETQYF
>TRBJ2-5|TRBV4-1|TRBD1|many
TGCGCCAGCAGCCCGGACAGGGTGGGGGAGACCCAGTACTTC
CASSPDRVGETQYF
>TRBJ1-2|TRBV29-1|.|.
TGCAGCGTTATCCCCCCGACACCAAACTATGGCTACACCTTC
CSVIPPTPNYGYTF
>TRBJ2-7|TRBV4-1|TRBD2|.
TGCGCCAGCAGCCCCCAAAAGCGGGGTTGGGACGAGCAGTACTTC
CASSPQKRGWDEQYF
>TRBJ2-3|TRBV20-1|TRBD2|.
TGCAGTGCTAGCTCAGCGGATAGCGGGACGAGCACAGATACGCAGTATTTT
CSASSADSGTSTDTQYF
>TRBJ2-3|TRBV7-7|TRBD2|few
TGTGCCAGCAGCGCCGGGACTAGCGGGAGTGCAGATACGCAGTATTTT
CASSAGTSGSADTQYF
>TRBJ2-7|TRBV7-9|.|.
TGTGCCAGCAGCTTAAACATCGGCGCCTACGAGCAGTACTTC
CASSLNIGAYEQYF
>TRBJ2-5|TRBV7-2|.|.
TGTGCCAGCAGTCCCCCTATCCTCAGGGAGACCCAGTACTTC
CASSPPILRETQYF
>TRBJ1-1|TRBV5-5|.|.
TGTGCCAGCAGCTTGGAGTTGGGCGTACTGAACACTGAAGCTTTCTTT
CASSLELGVLNTEAFF
>TRBJ2-7|TRBV3-1|.|.
TGTGCCAGCAGCCAAGTTCTGGGAGCAGGCAGCTCCTACGAGCAGTACTTC
CASSQVLGAGSSYEQYF
>TRBJ1-5|TRBV27|.|.
TGTGCCAGCAGGTCAGGGCAATATAGCAATCAGCCCCAGCATTTT
CASRSGQYSNQPQHF
>TRBJ2-1|TRBV11-2|.|.
TGTGCCAGCAGCCCTAGGGGGGGCCGGAATGAGCAGTTCTTC
CASSPRGGRNEQFF